This entry lists 20 T cell receptor beta chains sequenced from one sample in a study of cytomegalovirus exposure and HLA in healthy donors. Primers included in the PCR were 60 Vbeta and 13 Jbeta primers. Data came from immunoSEQ multiplex PCR; TCRdb stores just in-frame clones and leaves some out. The sample holds over 150,000 clones, approximately 80% seen once. The material sequenced was PBMCs. All receptors derive from a woman aged 18-29 years in good health and CMV-seronegative.

DNA for the CDR3: TGTGCCAGCAGCTTAGCGCACGGGAGTCTCTACAATGAGCAGTTCTTC. The encoded protein is CASSLAHGSLYNEQFF. V is TRBV7-9 and J is TRBJ2-1; D might be TRBD2 (6 bases). The germline V gene encodes CDR1 SEHNR and CDR2 FQNEAQ (reference sequence). This CDR3 spans 16 amino acids. V was trimmed by 0 bases and J by 3 bases, leaving 12 bases between them.

J is TRBJ1-5 and V is TRBV4-1; D ambiguous. The CDR3 has 16 residues. V was clipped by 1 base and J by 1 base, with 11 bases between them. Germline CDR1 MGHRA, CDR2 YSYEKL. Written as DNA, the CDR3 is TGCGCCAGCAGCCAAGGGGCCCACAACAGCAATCAGCCCCAGCATTTT. Encoded protein: CASSQGAHNSNQPQHF.

This clone was seen only once. The V and J genes are TRBV18 and TRBJ2-3; D may be TRBD1 (6 bases). The CDR3 covers 14 residues. Germline loops: CDR1 KGHSH, CDR2 LQKENI. Trimming removed 3 bases from V and 4 bases from J, with 11 bases in between. This CDR3 is CASSPATGSDTQYF. The CDR3 bases are TGTGCCAGCTCACCCGCGACAGGCTCAGATACGCAGTATTTT.

The V call is TRBV28, the J call TRBJ2-6, with unresolved D. The CDR3 has 15 amino acids. Germline V gives CDR1 MDHEN, CDR2 SYDVKM. Trimming removed 1 base from V and 3 bases from J, with 7 bases in between. The CDR3: CASSLSGYGANVLTF. The CDR3 nucleotides read TGTGCCAGCAGTTTATCGGGTTATGGGGCCAACGTCCTGACTTTC.

The rearrangement links TRBV7-9 to TRBJ2-5; D ambiguous. The germline CDR1 and CDR2 sequences are SEHNR and FQNEAQ (reference sequence). The V end was cut by 1 base, the J end by 4 bases, with 4 bases between. The CDR3 runs 12 residues. The CDR3 region has the DNA TGTGCCAGCAGCTTAGTAGCAGAGACCCAGTACTTC. Protein product: CASSLVAETQYF. The variable domain in full, with the rest retrieved from reference TRBV7-9 and TRBJ2-5, is DTGVSQNPRHKITKRGQNVTFRCDPISEHNRLYWYRQTLGQGPEFLTYFQNEAQLEKSRLLSDRFSAERPKGSFSTLEIQRTEQGDSAMYLCASSLVAETQYFGPGTRLLVL.

This chain links TRBV5-1 with TRBJ1-2, with a weak D call TRBD1 (6 bases). CDR3 length: 14 residues. Germline CDR1 is SGHRS and CDR2 is YFSETQ. Trimming removed 1 base at V and 0 bases at J, with 7 bases between. The CDR3 region is CASSLTGSNYGYTF. The CDR3 DNA sequence: TGCGCCAGCAGCTTGACAGGGTCTAACTATGGCTACACCTTC. The full variable domain, with the rest looked up from reference TRBV5-1 and TRBJ1-2, is KAGVTQTPRYLIKTRGQQVTLSCSPISGHRSVSWYQQTPGQGLQFLFEYFSETQRNKGNFPGRFSGRQFSNSRSEMNVSTLELGDSALYLCASSLTGSNYGYTFGSGTRLTVV.

This chain uses TRBV10-3 with TRBJ2-4; a possible D gene is TRBD1 (6 bases). The CDR3 covers 14 residues. Germline CDR1 and CDR2: ENHRY and SYGVKD. With 6 bases removed from V and 6 bases from J, the gap between germline ends came to 15 bases. For the CDR3, the DNA is TGTGCCATCAGCCAACAGGGCGAGGGAAACATTCAGTACTTC. It codes for CAISQQGEGNIQYF.

The chain combines TRBV27 with TRBJ1-3, with 8 bases matching TRBD1. The CDR3 length is 17 residues. Germline trimming cut 5 bases from V and 4 bases from J; bases unmatched to any gene: 13. Germline CDR1 and CDR2: MNHEY and SMNVEV (reference sequence). The CDR3 is CASSRGNAGGAGNTIYF. CDR3 coding DNA: TGTGCCAGCAGTAGGGGGAACGCAGGGGGCGCCGGAAACACCATATATTTT.

J is TRBJ2-6 and V is TRBV5-1; D might be TRBD2 (5 bases). Trimming took 4 bases from V and 0 from J, leaving 11 bases between them. From germline, CDR1 is SGHRS and CDR2 YFSETQ. The CDR3 has 16 amino acids. CDR3 sequence (DNA): TGCGCCAGCAGCAACGGACTGCCCTCTGGGGCCAACGTCCTGACTTTC. It specifies CASSNGLPSGANVLTF.

The gene calls are TRBV5-1 and TRBJ2-7; 9 bases map to TRBD1. Germline V gene lookup returns CDR1 SGHRS and CDR2 YFSETQ. The ends lost 3 bases at V and 5 bases at J; junction bases unmatched: 9. The length of the CDR3 is 15 residues. The CDR3 region has the DNA TGCGCCAGCAGCTCCGGGACAGGGTATTCCCACGAGCAGTACTTC. Its protein product is CASSSGTGYSHEQYF.

This chain joins TRBV7-8 and TRBJ1-5, with D possibly matching TRBD1 (6 bases). Germline CDR1 reads SGHVS; CDR2 reads FQNEAQ. The CDR3 is 14 residues long. V lost 4 bases and J 7 bases, leaving 14 bases between the germline ends. CDR3 bases: TGTGCCAGCAGCTCCGACAGGAGTTGGCAGCCCCAGCATTTT. Its translation is CASSSDRSWQPQHF. The complete variable domain, with remaining parts taken from reference TRBV7-8 and TRBJ1-5, reads GAGVSQSPRYKVAKRGQDVALRCDPISGHVSLFWYQQALGQGPEFLTYFQNEAQLDKSGLPSDRFFAERPEGSVSTLKIQRTQQEDSAVYLCASSSDRSWQPQHFGDGTRLSIL.

V gene TRBV19 combines with J gene TRBJ1-5, with D tentatively TRBD1 (5 bases). This CDR3 region has 15 residues. Germline CDR1 reads LNHDA; CDR2 reads SQIVND (reference sequence). V was clipped by 6 bases and J by 4 bases, with 16 bases between them. The CDR3: CASRPAGDRNQPQHF. CDR3 DNA sequence: TGTGCCAGTAGACCGGCGGGGGATCGGAATCAGCCCCAGCATTTT.

By its share, this clone is medium-sized. This chain joins TRBV2 and TRBJ1-2; 9 bases line up with TRBD1. V gave up 5 bases and J gave up 3 bases; unmatched junction bases: 1. The CDR3 contains 13 residues. In germline, CDR1 is SNHLY, CDR2 FYNNEI. CDR3 sequence reads: CASSRQGDYGYTF. DNA for the CDR3: TGTGCCAGCAGTAGACAGGGGGACTATGGCTACACCTTC.

V gene TRBV10-2 combines with J gene TRBJ1-1, with 8 bases aligning to TRBD1. CDR1 WSHSY and CDR2 SAAADI come from the germline V gene. The length of the CDR3 is 13 residues. V was clipped by 1 base and J by 7 bases; unmatched bases: 2. The CDR3 here is CASSELQGGEAFF. The DNA of the CDR3 is TGCGCCAGCAGTGAGTTACAGGGGGGTGAAGCTTTCTTT.

V is TRBV19 and J is TRBJ1-5; 7 bases are shared with TRBD1. The CDR3 loop spans 14 amino acids. Germline V gene lookup returns CDR1 LNHDA and CDR2 SQIVND (reference sequence). V dropped 5 bases and J dropped 4; count of bases not matched to a gene: 5. The CDR3 sequence: CASSPRQGNQPQHF. The CDR3 nucleotides read TGTGCCAGTAGTCCCCGACAGGGTAATCAGCCCCAGCATTTT. The whole variable domain, remainder taken from reference TRBV19 and TRBJ1-5, is DGGITQSPKYLFRKEGQNVTLSCEQNLNHDAMYWYRQDPGQGLRLIYYSQIVNDFQKGDIAEGYSVSREKKESFPLTVTSAQKNPTAFYLCASSPRQGNQPQHFGDGTRLSIL.

The chain is built from TRBV21-1 and TRBJ2-3; the D segment call TRBD2 is taken from the table without a DNA check. TRBV21-1 is termed a pseudogene. The length of the CDR3 is 16 residues. The CDR3 is CASSNSGGDSTDTQYF. The CDR3 nucleotides read TGTGCCAGCAGCAATAGCGGGGGGGATAGCACAGATACGCAGTATTTT.

The chain has TRBV21-1 and TRBJ2-3; the D call in the table, TRBD2, was not verified against the DNA. TRBV21-1 is a pseudogene locus. The CDR3 is 20 amino acids. CDR3 bases: TGTGCCAGCAGCAAAGCGGGGGGGACTAGCGGGAGGTGGGGCACAGATACGCAGTATTTT. This translates into CASSKAGGTSGRWGTDTQYF.

This clone was observed a few times. This rearrangement joins TRBV6-4 to TRBJ1-1, with 10 bases that match TRBD1. With V trimmed by 8 bases and J by 6 bases, 9 bases remained unmatched. Germline V gives CDR1 MRHNA, CDR2 SNTAGT. This CDR3 spans 14 amino acids. The CDR3 protein is CASRQGALSPEAFF. As DNA, the CDR3 is TGTGCCAGCCGACAGGGGGCTTTGTCGCCTGAAGCTTTCTTT.

The chain uses TRBV10-3 and TRBJ2-1; the D gene is possibly TRBD1 (5 bases). V dropped 11 bases and J dropped 2 bases, with 22 bases sitting between them. The germline gives CDR1 ENHRY, CDR2 SYGVKD. The CDR3 spans 16 residues. DNA of the CDR3: TGTGCCGTCAAGGGGCAGACCTACGCCCCCTACAATGAGCAGTTCTTC. Its protein is CAVKGQTYAPYNEQFF.

The chain recombines TRBV5-6 with TRBJ2-7, with D unresolved. The length of the CDR3 is 14 residues. The germline CDR1 and CDR2 sequences are SGHDT and YYEEEE. V lost 4 bases to trimming and J lost 1 base, with 12 bases between them. This CDR3 is CASSQVFGSYEQYF. In nucleotides, the CDR3 is TGTGCCAGCAGCCAGGTTTTCGGATCCTACGAGCAGTACTTC.